A single sample gave rise to the 16 T cell receptor beta chains below, sequenced in a study of cytomegalovirus exposure and HLA in healthy donors. The primer mix had 60 Vbeta and 13 Jbeta primers. The assay was immunoSEQ multiplex PCR, and TCRdb's table has in-frame clones only and misses some. The data show approximately 170,000 clones, over 80% seen once. Sequencing used PBMCs. The origin of the receptors is a boy under 10 years old in good health and CMV-seronegative.

The chain combines TRBV30 with TRBJ2-3; 8 bases agree with TRBD1. The CDR3 extends over 15 amino acids. Looked up from germline, CDR1 is GTSNPN and CDR2 is SVGIG (reference sequence). V lost 1 base and J lost 1; bases outside the gene matches: 4. The CDR3 spells CAWSDTGGGTDTQYF. CDR3 sequence (DNA): TGTGCCTGGAGTGATACAGGGGGAGGCACAGATACGCAGTATTTT.

This chain connects TRBV6-1 to TRBJ1-2, with 9 bases lining up with TRBD1. This CDR3 comprises 14 residues. In germline, CDR1 is MNHNS, CDR2 SASEGT. The junction had 2 bases not matched to a gene; V was cut back by 4 bases and J by 2 bases. The CDR3 region is CASSAGTGNYGYTF. DNA for the CDR3: TGTGCCAGCAGTGCCGGGACAGGGAACTATGGCTACACCTTC.

A single count supports this clone. This chain joins TRBV28 and TRBJ1-4, with D perhaps matching TRBD1 (5 bases). Between the trimmed V and J ends, which lost 3 bases and 8 bases, there was a span of 13 bases. The germline V gene has CDR1 MDHEN and CDR2 SYDVKM. This CDR3 comprises 14 residues. This chain's CDR3 is CASSFARGEEKLFF. The CDR3, as DNA: TGTGCCAGCAGTTTCGCAAGGGGCGAAGAAAAACTGTTTTTT.

J is TRBJ2-3 and V is TRBV11-3; possible D gene TRBD2, 6 bases. The V gene lost 1 base and the J gene lost 2 bases, with 16 bases spanning the gap. The CDR3 totals 17 residues. Germline CDR1 is SGHNT and CDR2 is YENEEA. DNA of the CDR3: TGTGCCAGCAGCTTAGTCACGGGGTTAGCGGACACAGATACGCAGTATTTT. Amino acid sequence: CASSLVTGLADTDTQYF.

This clone was recorded a few times. The chain uses TRBV7-8 and TRBJ1-1; tentatively, D is TRBD1 (6 bases). V was cut by 4 bases and J by 1 base, with 19 bases left in between. Germline loops: CDR1 SGHVS, CDR2 FQNEAQ. This CDR3 region has 17 residues. The CDR3 DNA is TGTGCCAGCAGCTCCGGTGGGCTAACAGGGAGGAACACTGAAGCTTTCTTT. Its protein product is CASSSGGLTGRNTEAFF.

The chain joins TRBV27 to TRBJ2-2; TRBD2 matches at 9 bases. The V gene end was trimmed by 4 bases and the J gene end by 3 bases; junction bases not matched to a gene: 12. The V gene's germline CDR1 is MNHEY and CDR2 SMNVEV (reference sequence). The CDR3 loop spans 18 amino acids. For the CDR3, the DNA is TGTGCCAGCAGTTCTGCGGGTAGCGGGAGACCTGACACCGGGGAGCTGTTTTTT. It codes for CASSSAGSGRPDTGELFF.

This rearrangement joins TRBV30 to TRBJ2-5, with 9 bases fitting TRBD1. Judging by the DNA end, TRBJ2-7 fits better; the J call may be wrong. Germline V lookup: CDR1 GTSNPN, CDR2 SVGIG (reference sequence). The CDR3 length is 13 residues. CDR3 DNA sequence: TGTGCCTGGAGTTTGACAGGGGGTTACGAGCAGTACTTC. Protein sequence: CAWSLTGGYEQYF.

The chain links TRBV30 to TRBJ1-1, with no clear D. V shed 5 bases and J shed 0 bases, with 19 bases lying between them. This CDR3 comprises 16 residues. Germline loops: CDR1 GTSNPN, CDR2 SVGIG (reference sequence). This CDR3 reads CAWGFGRLRMNTEAFF. DNA of the CDR3: TGTGCCTGGGGCTTTGGCCGACTTCGAATGAACACTGAAGCTTTCTTT.

V and J are TRBV9 and TRBJ2-2, with a weak D call TRBD2 (6 bases). This CDR3 is built from 14 residues. The V end lost 3 bases, the J end lost 6 bases, and 12 bases lay between the germline ends. Germline assignment: CDR1 SGDLS and CDR2 YYNGEE. Here the CDR3 DNA reads TGTGCCAGCAGCGCTTCTAGCGTTCCCGGGGAGCTGTTTTTT. This encodes CASSASSVPGELFF.

The rearrangement uses TRBV7-2 and TRBJ2-7; D unresolved. V was clipped by 4 bases and J by 0 bases, with 7 bases between them. Germline values: CDR1 SGHTA, CDR2 FQGNSA. This CDR3 region has 13 residues. The CDR3, as DNA: TGTGCCAGCAGCTCGTATCTCTCCTACGAGCAGTACTTC. Amino acids: CASSSYLSYEQYF.

CDR3 sequence (DNA): TGTGCCAGCAGCTGGGGTAGCGGGGGAAGAGAGACCCAGTACTTC. Amino acid sequence: CASSWGSGGRETQYF. The J gene is TRBJ2-5, the V gene TRBV5-4; the match to TRBD2 covers 9 bases. J was trimmed by 4 bases and V by 3 bases; bases with no gene match: 7. CDR3 length: 15 residues. CDR1 is SGHNT and CDR2 is YYREEE in the germline V gene (reference sequence). Variable domain in full (rest from reference TRBV5-4 and TRBJ2-5): ETGVTQSPTHLIKTRGQQVTLRCSSQSGHNTVSWYQQALGQGPQFIFQYYREEENGRGNFPPRFSGLQFPNYSSELNVNALELDDSALYLCASSWGSGGRETQYFGPGTRLLVL.

This clone was picked up one time. The chain joins TRBV14 to TRBJ1-2; the D is unclear. The V gene's germline CDR1 is SGHDN and CDR2 FVKESK. CDR3 length equals 14 residues. Trimming shortened V by 4 bases and J by 4 bases, and 13 bases separated the two germline ends. CDR3 loop: CASSRAASSYGYTF. Written as DNA, the CDR3 is TGTGCCAGCAGCCGGGCAGCCTCCTCCTATGGCTACACCTTC.

The chain is built from TRBV4-1 and TRBJ2-7; D gene ambiguous. The V end lost 0 bases, the J end lost 3 bases, and 18 bases lay between the germline ends. This CDR3 comprises 17 residues. CDR1 is MGHRA, CDR2 YSYEKL, per germline. CDR3 sequence: CASSQDAAAVPLYEQYF. In nucleotides, the CDR3 is TGCGCCAGCAGCCAAGATGCGGCGGCCGTTCCCCTCTACGAGCAGTACTTC.

The V gene is TRBV5-5, the J gene TRBJ2-3; no clear D gene. The germline gives CDR1 SGHKS, CDR2 YYEKEE (reference sequence). The CDR3 runs 12 residues. V dropped 2 bases and J dropped 3 bases, with 4 bases sitting between them. CDR3 region: CASSFETDTQYF. CDR3 DNA: TGTGCCAGCAGCTTCGAGACAGATACGCAGTATTTT.

V is TRBV4-3 and J is TRBJ2-7; a possible D gene is TRBD2 (6 bases). The CDR3 contains 13 residues. V lost 4 bases to trimming and J lost 7 bases, with 14 bases between them. CDR1 is LGHNA, CDR2 YSLEER, per germline. CDR3 nucleotide sequence: TGCGCCAGCAGCCGCCGGGGGTCTGAAGAGCAGTACTTC. It translates to CASSRRGSEEQYF.

V gene TRBV5-6 combines with J gene TRBJ1-1; no clear D gene. Germline values: CDR1 SGHDT, CDR2 YYEEEE. V was trimmed by 3 bases and J by 0 bases, leaving 3 bases between them. The CDR3 length is 12 residues. The CDR3, as DNA: TGTGCCAGCAGCTCTATGAACACTGAAGCTTTCTTT. Its protein product is CASSSMNTEAFF.